The 26 T cell receptor beta chains presented below share a single source sample, sequenced in a study of blood T cell repertoires in COVID-19. The repertoire was sequenced with immunoSEQ multiplex PCR; TCRdb's copy has only in-frame clones and lacks some. This sample has approximately 70,000 clones, with under 85% found just once. Sequenced sample: peripheral blood. These TCRs come from a man aged 55-75 years with COVID-19, enrolled during active disease.

The rearrangement links TRBV5-6 to TRBJ2-1; weak D call: TRBD1 (6 bases). The germline gives CDR1 SGHDT, CDR2 YYEEEE. Trimming removed 0 bases from V and 1 base from J, with 11 bases in between. The CDR3 sequence is 16 residues long. CDR3 bases: TGTGCCAGCAGCTTGGACAGGGTGCGGTCCTACAATGAGCAGTTCTTC. This codes for CASSLDRVRSYNEQFF.

This chain connects TRBV7-3 to TRBJ2-1, with D maybe TRBD2 (5 bases). Deletions cut 1 base from V and 9 bases from J, with 7 bases between. Germline values: CDR1 SGHTA, CDR2 FQGTGA. There are 12 residues in the CDR3. CDR3 sequence reads: CASSLNRGEQFF. CDR3 DNA sequence: TGTGCCAGCAGCTTAAACCGGGGTGAGCAGTTCTTC.

The rearrangement joins TRBV27 to TRBJ2-3; TRBD1 aligns across 7 bases. V shed 2 bases and J 0 bases; nucleotides not matched to a gene: 5. Germline CDR1 MNHEY, CDR2 SMNVEV (reference sequence). The CDR3 is 16 amino acids. CDR3 DNA sequence: TGTGCCAGCAGTTTACTGACAGGGAAAAGCACAGATACGCAGTATTTT. It specifies CASSLLTGKSTDTQYF.

By proportion, this clone is medium-sized. The chain combines TRBV7-3 with TRBJ2-1, with D perhaps TRBD2 (7 bases). The CDR3 spans 14 residues. The V end was cut by 5 bases, the J end by 9 bases, with 17 bases between. In germline, CDR1 is SGHTA, CDR2 FQGTGA. This chain's CDR3 is CASSLFGGATEQFF. The CDR3 DNA reads TGTGCCAGCAGCCTGTTTGGGGGGGCTACTGAGCAGTTCTTC.

DNA of the CDR3: TGTGCCACCGGCCCCGGGTTGCGCGGCTACACCTTC. Translation gives CATGPGLRGYTF. The genes are TRBV10-3 and TRBJ1-2; D unclear. Germline values: CDR1 ENHRY, CDR2 SYGVKD. CDR3 length: 12 amino acids. The V gene lost 10 bases and the J gene lost 8 bases, with 17 bases spanning the gap.

The CDR3 protein is CASSGSGGLTDTQYF. CDR3 nucleotides: TGTGCCAGCAGCGGAAGCGGGGGGTTGACAGATACGCAGTATTTT. This rearrangement joins TRBV9 to TRBJ2-3, with 9 bases matching TRBD2. The CDR3 totals 15 residues. Losses at the gene ends were 3 bases for V and 3 bases for J; bases not matched to a gene: 5. CDR1 and CDR2 from the germline V gene are SGDLS and YYNGEE. Together with reference TRBV9 and TRBJ2-3, the CDR3 gives the full variable domain: DSGVTQTPKHLITATGQRVTLRCSPRSGDLSVYWYQQSLDQGLQFLIQYYNGEERAKGNILERFSAQQFPDLHSELNLSSLELGDSALYFCASSGSGGLTDTQYFGPGTRLTVL.

This clone appeared once. The CDR3 reads CASSSPGSGGTSDTQYF. For the CDR3, the DNA is TGTGCCAGCAGCTCGCCGGGGAGCGGGGGGACCTCAGATACGCAGTATTTT. The chain is built from TRBV7-3 and TRBJ2-3, with 9 bases fitting TRBD2. The germline CDR1 and CDR2 sequences are SGHTA and FQGTGA. V gave up 4 bases and J gave up 4 bases; unmatched junction bases: 12. This CDR3 contains 17 residues.

The chain joins TRBV6-6 to TRBJ2-1; perhaps TRBD1 as D (6 bases). The V gene lost 6 bases and the J gene lost 5 bases, with 11 bases spanning the gap. CDR1 MNHNY and CDR2 SVGAGI come from the germline V gene (reference sequence). This CDR3 has 13 amino acids. The CDR3 loop reads CASRKGEHNEQFF. The CDR3 DNA reads as TGTGCCAGCAGAAAGGGGGAACACAATGAGCAGTTCTTC.

The rearrangement uses TRBV4-1 and TRBJ1-1; D is ambiguous. CDR3 size: 13 residues. Per germline, CDR1 MGHRA and CDR2 YSYEKL. V was pared by 4 bases and J by 4 bases, with 10 bases between. The CDR3 sequence: CASSPRVGTEAFF. The CDR3 DNA reads TGCGCCAGCAGCCCTAGAGTGGGCACTGAAGCTTTCTTT.

The chain has TRBV12-3 or TRBV12-4 and TRBJ1-2; no clear D gene. This CDR3 is 12 amino acids long. The V end lost 5 bases, the J end lost 5 bases, and 9 bases lay between the germline ends. This chain's CDR3 is CASSPQIYGYTF. DNA of the CDR3: TGTGCCAGCAGTCCCCAAATTTATGGCTACACCTTC.

This chain connects TRBV25-1 to TRBJ1-1; the D gene is possibly TRBD1 (6 bases). CDR1 is MGHDK and CDR2 is SYGVNS in the germline V gene. V lost 3 bases to trimming and J lost 6 bases, with 11 bases between them. The CDR3 spans 13 residues. The CDR3 region has the DNA TGTGCCAGCAGTGAGCCAGGGGTCGCTGAAGCTTTCTTT. Its protein is CASSEPGVAEAFF.

This chain connects TRBV2 to TRBJ2-1; D gene unclear. This CDR3 region has 12 residues. Germline CDR1 is SNHLY and CDR2 is FYNNEI. Trimming cost V 6 bases and J 7 bases, with 10 bases left between them. CDR3 loop: CASRLVGNEQFF. The CDR3 nucleotides are TGTGCCAGCAGGTTAGTCGGTAATGAGCAGTTCTTC.

The chain is built from TRBV7-9 and TRBJ1-4, with a weak D call TRBD1 (5 bases). The CDR3 totals 14 residues. Trimming shortened V by 5 bases and J by 4 bases, and 11 bases separated the two germline ends. Germline V lookup: CDR1 SEHNR, CDR2 FQNEAQ (reference sequence). The CDR3 loop reads CASSTGTGNEKLFF. CDR3 sequence (DNA): TGTGCCAGCAGCACCGGGACTGGTAATGAAAAACTGTTTTTT.

CDR3 protein: CASSFYRGDGYTF. The CDR3 nucleotides are TGTGCCAGCAGTTTTTACAGGGGCGATGGCTACACCTTC. J is TRBJ1-2 and V is TRBV28; 7 bases are a match to TRBD1. Germline CDR1 and CDR2: MDHEN and SYDVKM. V dropped 3 bases and J dropped 6; count of bases not matched to a gene: 4. The CDR3 sequence is 13 residues long.

This clone turned up a few times. The genes are TRBV3-1 (or the pseudogene TRBV3-2) and TRBJ2-3, with D possibly TRBD1 on 6 matching bases. V lost 0 bases, J lost 11 bases, and 9 bases lay in between. The CDR3 loop spans 12 amino acids. CDR1 is LGHDT and CDR2 is YNNKEL in the germline V gene (reference sequence). CDR3 amino acids: CASSQEGQLQYF. For the CDR3, the DNA is TGTGCCAGCAGCCAAGAAGGACAGTTGCAGTATTTT.

Only a few counts were recorded for this clone. The V gene is TRBV4-2, the J gene TRBJ2-7; TRBD2 matches 15 bases. V lost 0 bases, J lost 4 bases, and 10 bases stayed unmatched. Germline CDR1 LGHNA, CDR2 YNFKEQ. The CDR3 is 19 amino acids. In DNA, the CDR3 is TGTGCCAGCAGCCAAGATCCTCTGGGGGGACTAGCGGGAGGTTACGAGCAGTACTTC. Translation: CASSQDPLGGLAGGYEQYF.

This chain uses TRBV5-4 with TRBJ2-7; D possibly corresponds to TRBD1 (6 bases). The CDR3 is 17 amino acids. CDR1 and CDR2 (germline): SGHNT, YYREEE (reference sequence). Trimming took 6 bases from V and 2 from J, leaving 24 bases between them. CDR3 nucleotides: TGTGCCAGCACCTCGTTCCCTCCCGACAGGTCGACCTACGAGCAGTACTTC. Protein sequence: CASTSFPPDRSTYEQYF.

V and J are TRBV5-4 and TRBJ1-2; D gene uncertain. Germline lookup yields CDR1 SGHNT and CDR2 YYREEE (reference sequence). The CDR3 sequence is 12 residues long. Trimming removed 3 bases from V and 4 bases from J, with 7 bases in between. The CDR3 region has the DNA TGTGCCAGCAGCTCGGACTCCTATGGCTACACCTTC. Its protein is CASSSDSYGYTF.

In DNA form, the CDR3 reads TGTGCCAGCAGCAGAGCGGGGGGGCTTGAGACCCAGTACTTC. The encoded protein is CASSRAGGLETQYF. The chain joins TRBV5-6 to TRBJ2-5; 10 positions match TRBD2. Trimming took 4 bases from V and 5 from J; bases not matched to a gene: 5. The CDR3 extends over 14 amino acids. From germline, CDR1 is SGHDT and CDR2 YYEEEE.

This chain uses TRBV29-1 with TRBJ2-7, with D unresolved. CDR1 is SQVTM and CDR2 is ANQGSEA in the germline V gene. This CDR3 has 13 amino acids. V shed 6 bases and J shed 0 bases, with 12 bases lying between them. Written as DNA, the CDR3 is TGCAGCGTAAGACACAGTAACTCCTACGAGCAGTACTTC. Its protein is CSVRHSNSYEQYF.

The chain joins TRBV5-1 to TRBJ2-5; 11 bases match TRBD2. The CDR3 covers 16 residues. Germline values: CDR1 SGHRS, CDR2 YFSETQ. The V gene end was trimmed by 0 bases and the J gene end by 2 bases; junction bases not matched to a gene: 3. In DNA form, the CDR3 reads TGCGCCAGCAGCTTGGCTCTAGCGGGGGGTCAAGAGACCCAGTACTTC. This codes for CASSLALAGGQETQYF.

Comment on this clone: At the DNA level, this CDR3 is encoded by other sequences in the same sample as well. The J gene is TRBJ1-3, the V gene TRBV6-5, with a weak D call TRBD1 (5 bases). CDR1 is MNHEY, CDR2 SVGAGI, per germline. The CDR3 covers 15 residues. Trimming cost V 2 bases and J 2 bases, with 10 bases left between them. CDR3: CASSYRGGTGNTIYF. As DNA, the CDR3 is TGTGCCAGCAGTTACCGCGGGGGTACTGGAAACACCATATATTTT.

This chain joins TRBV6-1 and TRBJ1-4, with TRBD1 matching 7 bases. J was trimmed by 7 bases and V by 2 bases; bases with no gene match: 4. This CDR3 is 14 amino acids long. From germline, CDR1 is MNHNS and CDR2 SASEGT. CDR3 in amino acids: CASSELRGREKLFF. For the CDR3, the DNA is TGTGCCAGCAGTGAATTGAGGGGGCGTGAAAAACTGTTTTTT.

The chain is built from TRBV6-5 and TRBJ2-7; TRBD1 aligns across 8 bases. V shed 7 bases and J 4 bases; nucleotides not matched to a gene: 9. The length of the CDR3 is 14 residues. Per germline, CDR1 MNHEY and CDR2 SVGAGI. Here the CDR3 reads CASKRDRIVYEQYF. Written as DNA, the CDR3 is TGTGCCAGCAAAAGGGACAGGATAGTTTACGAGCAGTACTTC.

This clone was recorded a few times. V gene TRBV7-2 combines with J gene TRBJ2-7, with 11 bases fitting TRBD2. Germline V gene lookup returns CDR1 SGHTA and CDR2 FQGNSA. The CDR3 has 15 residues. Unmatched junction bases numbered 3, after V lost 1 base and J lost 4 bases. CDR3 bases: TGTGCCAGCAGCTTAGGAGGGACTAGCGGTTACGAGCAGTACTTC. Translated, it gives CASSLGGTSGYEQYF. Full variable domain (remainder filled in from reference TRBV7-2 and TRBJ2-7): GAGVSQSPSNKVTEKGKDVELRCDPISGHTALYWYRQSLGQGLEFLIYFQGNSAPDKSGLPSDRFSAERTGGSVSTLTIQRTQQEDSAVYLCASSLGGTSGYEQYFGPGTRLTVT.

This chain's CDR3 is CASISLTDTQYF. The CDR3 region has the DNA TGTGCCAGCATCTCTTTGACAGATACGCAGTATTTT. V gene TRBV7-9 combines with J gene TRBJ2-3; D uncertain. CDR3 size: 12 residues. V lost 7 bases, J lost 3 bases, and 8 bases lay in between. The V gene's germline CDR1 is SEHNR and CDR2 FQNEAQ (reference sequence).